This TCR beta chain was found in a study of cytomegalovirus exposure and HLA in healthy donors. Study results and caveats: Most observed TCR sequences were rare, whereas some public TCRs were detected in many donors. Productive status was seen about 87% or about 30% of the time for most TCR beta V segments in an earlier analysis. Evidence from a later analysis indicated that most CMV-associated TCR beta chains looked HLA-restricted. Reports showed the classifier diagnosing cytomegalovirus status with high specificity and sensitivity.

The germline CDR1 and CDR2 sequences are WNHNN and SYGVQD (reference sequence). This CDR3 has 13 amino acids. V lost 0 bases to trimming and J lost 9 bases; unmatched junction nucleotides: 2. This clone was counted only a few times. The antigen remains unidentified. PCR primers comprised 60 Vbeta and 13 Jbeta primers. Libraries were prepared by immunoSEQ multiplex PCR; TCRdb keeps only in-frame clonotypes and omits some of them. The sample carries under 150,000 clones, approximately 82% recorded once. The V gene is TRBV10-1, the J gene TRBJ1-2, with 9 bases lining up with TRBD1. What was sequenced was PBMCs. The receptor's source is a man aged 45-65 years in good health and CMV-seronegative. The DNA for the CDR3 is TGCGCCAGCAGTGAGTCGGGACAGGGACGCTACACCTTC. This translates into CASSESGQGRYTF.